These 17 T cell receptor beta chains originate from one sample sequenced in a study of blood T cell repertoires in COVID-19. Repertoires were generated with immunoSEQ multiplex PCR, while TCRdb's copy carries only in-frame clones and drops some. The profile shows about 180,000 clones, roughly 78% of them singletons. Sample: peripheral blood. The source of these receptors is a man in his 70s with active or convalescent COVID-19.

This chain links TRBV4-2 with TRBJ2-1; 10 bases align to TRBD2. Germline assignment: CDR1 LGHNA and CDR2 YNFKEQ. CDR3 length: 16 residues. The ends lost 0 bases at V and 10 bases at J; junction bases unmatched: 9. CDR3 in DNA: TGTGCCAGCAGCCAAGATCTGGCTAGCGGGGGCTGGGAGCAGTTCTTC. Translation: CASSQDLASGGWEQFF.

The rearrangement uses TRBV10-3 and TRBJ1-2; no firm D call. The V and J ends lost 0 bases and 5 bases respectively, with 19 bases between them. Looked up from germline, CDR1 is ENHRY and CDR2 is SYGVKD. The CDR3 spans 17 residues. This CDR3 reads CAISESGDILLSYGYTF. The CDR3 bases are TGTGCCATCAGTGAGTCGGGTGACATCCTCCTTTCATATGGCTACACCTTC.

V and J are TRBV5-4 and TRBJ1-2; D might be TRBD1 (6 bases). Trimming took off 4 bases at V and 4 bases at J, with 11 bases between the two ends. This CDR3 spans 13 amino acids. Germline loops: CDR1 SGHNT, CDR2 YYREEE (reference sequence). CDR3 in amino acids: CASSIDRSYGYTF. CDR3 coding DNA: TGTGCCAGCAGCATCGACAGGAGCTATGGCTACACCTTC.

Here the CDR3 reads CASRWTSGRTDTQYF. CDR3 DNA: TGTGCCAGCAGATGGACTAGCGGCCGCACAGATACGCAGTATTTT. This chain joins TRBV6-5 and TRBJ2-3; 10 bases agree with TRBD2. The V gene's germline CDR1 is MNHEY and CDR2 SVGAGI. The CDR3 length is 15 residues. Losses at the gene ends were 6 bases for V and 1 base for J; bases not matched to a gene: 4.

The gene calls are TRBV19 and TRBJ2-3; 11 bases are shared with TRBD2. Germline CDR1 and CDR2: LNHDA and SQIVND (reference sequence). V lost 8 bases, J lost 1 base, and 5 bases stayed unmatched. The CDR3 is 15 residues long. Here the CDR3 reads CASSVAGGRTDTQYF. The DNA for the CDR3 is TGTGCCAGTTCAGTAGCGGGGGGGCGCACAGATACGCAGTATTTT.

This clone was recorded a few times. V gene TRBV3-1 (or the pseudogene TRBV3-2) combines with J gene TRBJ2-5; 7 bases fit TRBD2. Germline CDR1 and CDR2: LGHDT and YNNKEL (reference sequence). CDR3 size: 16 residues. J was trimmed by 1 base and V by 4 bases; bases with no gene match: 9. CDR3 nucleotide sequence: TGTGCCAGCAGCCCTCCCTGGGGGGGTACCCAAGAGACCCAGTACTTC. Amino acid sequence: CASSPPWGGTQETQYF.

The chain uses TRBV7-2 and TRBJ2-7; TRBD2 agrees at 8 bases. The CDR3 totals 19 residues. V lost 1 base to trimming and J lost 6 bases; unmatched junction nucleotides: 20. Germline CDR1 reads SGHTA; CDR2 reads FQGNSA. In DNA, the CDR3 is TGTGCCAGCAGCTTAGGGCCAGCGGGGGATGTTTACCGGGGCTCCGAGCAGTACTTC. Its translation is CASSLGPAGDVYRGSEQYF.

The chain has TRBV6-5 and TRBJ1-1; D is ambiguous. This CDR3 region has 14 residues. V was cut by 2 bases and J by 4 bases, with 11 bases left in between. The germline CDR1 and CDR2 sequences are MNHEY and SVGAGI. CDR3 in amino acids: CASSYDLAGTEAFF. DNA of the CDR3: TGTGCCAGCAGTTACGATTTGGCGGGCACTGAAGCTTTCTTT.

V gene TRBV4-1 combines with J gene TRBJ1-1; the match to TRBD1 covers 7 bases. The CDR3 spans 15 residues. In germline, CDR1 is MGHRA, CDR2 YSYEKL. Trimming removed 5 bases from V and 4 bases from J; junction bases left unmatched: 10. The CDR3 here is CASSERGQIFTEAFF. The CDR3 DNA reads as TGCGCCAGCAGCGAAAGGGGACAGATCTTCACTGAAGCTTTCTTT.

Here the CDR3 DNA reads TGTGCCAGAGGAACCTCTTTATGGAGGACTGTAGAGACCACTGAAGCTTTCTTT. Protein product: CARGTSLWRTVETTEAFF. The rearrangement joins TRBV25-1 to TRBJ1-1; D not certain. The V end was cut by 9 bases, the J end by 4 bases, with 30 bases between. From germline, CDR1 is MGHDK and CDR2 SYGVNS. The CDR3 is 18 residues long. Full variable domain (rest looked up from reference TRBV25-1 and TRBJ1-1): EADIYQTPRYLVIGTGKKITLECSQTMGHDKMYWYQQDPGMELHLIHYSYGVNSTEKGDLSSESTVSRIRTEHFPLTLESARPSHTSQYLCARGTSLWRTVETTEAFFGQGTRLTVV.

The V and J genes are TRBV7-8 and TRBJ1-2, with TRBD1 as a possible D gene (5 bases). From germline, CDR1 is SGHVS and CDR2 FQNEAQ. Trimming removed 5 bases at V and 2 bases at J, with 15 bases between. This CDR3 region has 15 residues. CDR3 protein: CASSVGFGGNYGYTF. In DNA form, the CDR3 reads TGTGCCAGCAGCGTAGGGTTCGGGGGAAACTATGGCTACACCTTC. Complete variable domain (other parts from reference TRBV7-8 and TRBJ1-2): GAGVSQSPRYKVAKRGQDVALRCDPISGHVSLFWYQQALGQGPEFLTYFQNEAQLDKSGLPSDRFFAERPEGSVSTLKIQRTQQEDSAVYLCASSVGFGGNYGYTFGSGTRLTVV.

The V call is TRBV12-3 or TRBV12-4, the J call TRBJ1-5; the D gene is possibly TRBD1 (5 bases). The CDR3 sequence is 12 residues long. The V end lost 8 bases, the J end lost 6 bases, and 11 bases lay between the germline ends. This CDR3 is CASLRVGQPQHF. CDR3 DNA sequence: TGTGCCAGCCTCAGGGTGGGTCAGCCCCAGCATTTT.

The chain couples TRBV5-1 to TRBJ2-5; D perhaps matches TRBD2 (6 bases). The CDR3 runs to 14 residues. Between the trimmed V and J ends, which lost 0 bases and 1 base, there was a span of 7 bases. The V gene's germline CDR1 is SGHRS and CDR2 YFSETQ. CDR3 amino acids: CASSLVGSQETQYF. The CDR3 DNA follows: TGCGCCAGCAGCTTGGTCGGGAGCCAAGAGACCCAGTACTTC. Full variable domain (rest looked up from reference TRBV5-1 and TRBJ2-5): KAGVTQTPRYLIKTRGQQVTLSCSPISGHRSVSWYQQTPGQGLQFLFEYFSETQRNKGNFPGRFSGRQFSNSRSEMNVSTLELGDSALYLCASSLVGSQETQYFGPGTRLLVL.

This clone was detected a few times. The V call is TRBV9, the J call TRBJ2-4; 11 bases map to TRBD1. V shed 0 bases, J shed 8 bases, and the junction held 10 bases outside the gene matches. The germline CDR1 and CDR2 sequences are SGDLS and YYNGEE. This CDR3 comprises 17 residues. The chain's CDR3 is CASSVAPGTGGTDIQYF. The DNA for the CDR3 is TGTGCCAGCAGCGTAGCTCCTGGGACAGGGGGAACGGACATTCAGTACTTC.

V gene TRBV6-5 combines with J gene TRBJ2-1; TRBD2 matches at 8 bases. In germline, CDR1 is MNHEY, CDR2 SVGAGI. The CDR3 is 15 amino acids. V lost 0 bases, J lost 5 bases, and 3 bases stayed unmatched. The chain's CDR3 is CASSYSPGGDNEQFF. CDR3 in DNA: TGTGCCAGCAGTTACTCTCCGGGAGGGGACAATGAGCAGTTCTTC.

Here the CDR3 reads CASSESGLAGALRETQYF. CDR3 nucleotide sequence: TGCGCCAGCAGTGAGTCGGGGCTAGCGGGGGCCTTACGGGAGACCCAGTACTTC. V and J are TRBV10-2 and TRBJ2-5; 10 bases align to TRBD2. This CDR3 spans 18 amino acids. The V segment lost 0 bases and the J segment 5 bases; nucleotides outside the gene matches: 12. Germline V lookup: CDR1 WSHSY, CDR2 SAAADI.

This rearrangement joins TRBV5-1 to TRBJ2-7; TRBD2 aligns across 9 bases. Per the germline V gene, CDR1 is SGHRS and CDR2 is YFSETQ. V gave up 1 base and J gave up 3 bases; unmatched junction bases: 5. This CDR3 spans 15 amino acids. In nucleotides, the CDR3 is TGCGCCAGCAGCTTGTTCGGGACTAGCAGCTACGAGCAGTACTTC. It encodes CASSLFGTSSYEQYF.